Each of the 20 T cell receptor beta chains below was sequenced from the same sample in a study of shared clonotypes between healthy human individuals. Terminally differentiated effector memory CD45RA+ cells were excluded from the naive CD8 cells, which were CD45RO-negative and positively selected for CCR7. Measured with immunoSEQ multiplex PCR; TCRdb has only the in-frame clones, and not every one. Here the sample spans about 800,000 clones, 96% being singletons. The specimen was naive CD8+ T cells sorted from blood. These TCRs come from a man aged 25-45 years in good health.

This clone was picked up one time. This chain uses TRBV27 with TRBJ2-7; D uncertain. CDR1 is MNHEY and CDR2 is SMNVEV in the germline V gene (reference sequence). The V gene lost 2 bases and the J gene lost 3 bases, with 14 bases spanning the gap. This CDR3 is built from 15 residues. CDR3 loop: CASSLGFGRSYEQYF. CDR3 sequence (DNA): TGTGCCAGCAGTTTAGGATTTGGCAGGAGCTACGAGCAGTACTTC.

V usage is TRBV9 and J usage is TRBJ2-3; the D gene is possibly TRBD2 (6 bases). This CDR3 region has 17 residues. V lost 4 bases and J lost 1, with 19 bases in between. CDR1 is SGDLS, CDR2 YYNGEE, per germline. This CDR3 is CASSHGGALGGTDTQYF. CDR3 nucleotide sequence: TGTGCCAGCAGCCATGGAGGGGCCCTGGGGGGCACAGATACGCAGTATTTT.

The chain joins TRBV4-1 to TRBJ2-1; 10 nucleotides match TRBD2. The CDR3 consists of 15 residues. J lost 8 bases, V lost 0 bases, and 4 bases had no gene match. Germline CDR1 is MGHRA and CDR2 is YSYEKL. The CDR3: CASSQEELAGDEQFF. CDR3 DNA: TGCGCCAGCAGCCAAGAAGAGCTAGCGGGAGATGAGCAGTTCTTC.

The chain carries TRBV7-9 and TRBJ2-1, with 9 bases matching TRBD1. The CDR3 has 14 amino acids. J lost 4 bases, V lost 6 bases, and 4 bases had no gene match. The germline V gene encodes CDR1 SEHNR and CDR2 FQNEAQ (reference sequence). This CDR3 is CASRPGQGYNEQFF. The DNA for the CDR3 is TGTGCCAGCAGGCCGGGACAGGGTTACAATGAGCAGTTCTTC. Using reference TRBV7-9 and TRBJ2-1 for the parts outside the CDR3, the full variable domain is DTGVSQNPRHKITKRGQNVTFRCDPISEHNRLYWYRQTLGQGPEFLTYFQNEAQLEKSRLLSDRFSAERPKGSFSTLEIQRTEQGDSAMYLCASRPGQGYNEQFFGPGTRLTVL.

The chain uses TRBV30 and TRBJ1-4; D perhaps matches TRBD1 (5 bases). This CDR3 region has 15 residues. Germline V gene data show CDR1 as GTSNPN and CDR2 as SVGIG (reference sequence). V was pared by 2 bases and J by 3 bases, with 13 bases between. The CDR3 DNA follows: TGTGCCTGGAGTACGGCAGGGCGGCCTAATGAAAAACTGTTTTTT. Translating gives CAWSTAGRPNEKLFF.

The chain is built from TRBV7-2 and TRBJ2-7; 9 bases are shared with TRBD1. In germline, CDR1 is SGHTA, CDR2 FQGNSA. After removal of 5 bases from V and 2 bases from J, the junction contained 7 bases not matched to a gene. This CDR3 region has 15 residues. The CDR3 nucleotides are TGTGCCAGCAGCCCCTGGACAGGGGCGACCTACGAGCAGTACTTC. It translates to CASSPWTGATYEQYF.

The chain couples TRBV2 to TRBJ2-7; 12 bases fit TRBD2. Germline CDR1 and CDR2: SNHLY and FYNNEI. This CDR3 comprises 15 residues. Trimming took 1 base from V and 5 from J; bases not matched to a gene: 3. The CDR3 region is CASSEVTSGSHEQYF. In DNA, the CDR3 is TGTGCCAGCAGTGAAGTGACTAGCGGGAGCCACGAGCAGTACTTC.

The J gene is TRBJ2-1, the V gene TRBV21-1; the D call TRBD2 from the table was never checked on the DNA. TRBV21-1 is recorded as a pseudogene. The CDR3 runs 16 residues. The CDR3 DNA reads as TGTGCCAGCAGCAAAGGGTGGAGCGGGAGTTACAATGAGCAGTTCTTC. It translates to CASSKGWSGSYNEQFF.

The genes are TRBV13 and TRBJ2-7, with 10 bases matching TRBD2. The CDR3 runs to 15 residues. The germline V gene encodes CDR1 PRHDT and CDR2 FYEKMQ (reference sequence). Trimming removed 5 bases from V and 6 bases from J; junction bases left unmatched: 10. CDR3 DNA sequence: TGTGCCAGCAGCCCAGACTCTAGCGGGAGCCGCGAGCAGTACTTC. This encodes CASSPDSSGSREQYF.

The chain uses TRBV28 and TRBJ1-3, with D maybe TRBD1 (6 bases). V dropped 4 bases and J dropped 0 bases, with 13 bases sitting between them. Germline assignment: CDR1 MDHEN and CDR2 SYDVKM. The CDR3 extends over 16 amino acids. In DNA, the CDR3 is TGTGCCAGCAGTTCCCTGACAGGCCTCTCTGGAAACACCATATATTTT. Encoded protein: CASSSLTGLSGNTIYF.

This clone occurred once. The V gene is TRBV7-8, the J gene TRBJ2-5; 8 bases agree with TRBD1. V shed 2 bases, J shed 5 bases, and the junction held 16 bases outside the gene matches. Germline values: CDR1 SGHVS, CDR2 FQNEAQ. The CDR3 contains 18 residues. The CDR3 sequence is CASSLIGTGSSARETQYF. The CDR3, as DNA: TGTGCCAGCAGCTTAATCGGGACAGGTTCTTCGGCTCGGGAGACCCAGTACTTC.

The J gene is TRBJ2-7, the V gene TRBV27; 7 bases are shared with TRBD2. Per germline, CDR1 MNHEY and CDR2 SMNVEV (reference sequence). V lost 5 bases, J lost 6 bases, and 10 bases stayed unmatched. The length of the CDR3 is 14 residues. This CDR3 is CASSPLEPGGEQYF. Written as DNA, the CDR3 is TGTGCCAGCAGTCCTCTTGAGCCGGGGGGCGAGCAGTACTTC.

The rearrangement uses TRBV27 and TRBJ2-3, with TRBD1 identical over 9 bases. The CDR3 spans 15 residues. Losses at the gene ends were 3 bases for V and 2 bases for J; bases not matched to a gene: 3. The germline V gene has CDR1 MNHEY and CDR2 SMNVEV (reference sequence). For the CDR3, the DNA is TGTGCCAGCAGTTTCGGGACAGGGTACACAGATACGCAGTATTTT. Amino acid sequence: CASSFGTGYTDTQYF.

The J gene is TRBJ2-1, the V gene TRBV19; 11 bases line up with TRBD1. CDR1 and CDR2 (germline): LNHDA, SQIVND (reference sequence). With 5 bases clipped from V and 6 bases from J, the junction kept 6 bases outside the gene matches. The CDR3 is made up of 15 amino acids. The CDR3 region has the DNA TGTGCCAGTAGTCGGGACAGGGGGTTGGTCAATGAGCAGTTCTTC. It yields the protein CASSRDRGLVNEQFF.

The chain employs TRBV10-2 and TRBJ2-7; 7 nucleotides align to TRBD2. Germline CDR1 is WSHSY and CDR2 is SAAADI. V shed 6 bases, J shed 2 bases, and the junction held 4 bases outside the gene matches. The CDR3 is 13 amino acids. The CDR3 bases are TGCGCCAGCAGCGCTAGCGGAACCTACGAGCAGTACTTC. It yields the protein CASSASGTYEQYF.

The rearrangement joins TRBV7-8 to TRBJ2-7, with 12 bases that match TRBD1. The CDR3 length is 15 residues. The V gene's germline CDR1 is SGHVS and CDR2 FQNEAQ. Unmatched junction bases numbered 7, after V lost 5 bases and J lost 5 bases. CDR3 bases: TGTGCCAGCAGCACCCCGGGACAGGGGGCCAACGAGCAGTACTTC. Residues: CASSTPGQGANEQYF.

The J gene is TRBJ2-2, the V gene TRBV27; 14 positions agree with TRBD2. CDR3 length: 19 residues. The V gene end was trimmed by 5 bases and the J gene end by 1 base; junction bases not matched to a gene: 9. Germline assignment: CDR1 MNHEY and CDR2 SMNVEV (reference sequence). In DNA, the CDR3 is TGTGCCAGCAGTCACCAGGGACTAGCGGGAGCAGGGAACACCGGGGAGCTGTTTTTT. Translation gives CASSHQGLAGAGNTGELFF.

This chain joins TRBV7-6 and TRBJ2-1; D may be TRBD2 (5 bases). Germline V gene sequence: CDR1 SGHVS, CDR2 FNYEAQ. Trimming pared 1 base from V and 9 bases from J, leaving 13 bases between. CDR3 length equals 14 residues. This CDR3 is CASSLGGDGSEQFF. DNA of the CDR3: TGTGCCAGCAGCTTAGGAGGAGATGGGAGTGAGCAGTTCTTC.

The V call is TRBV25-1, the J call TRBJ2-1, with 11 bases identical to TRBD2. V gave up 8 bases and J gave up 5 bases; unmatched junction bases: 17. This CDR3 has 18 amino acids. Germline values: CDR1 MGHDK, CDR2 SYGVNS. In nucleotides, the CDR3 is TGTGCCAGCCGATCCGGGACTAGCGGCCCCCCAGTGGACAATGAGCAGTTCTTC. Amino acids: CASRSGTSGPPVDNEQFF. Variable domain in full (rest from reference TRBV25-1 and TRBJ2-1): EADIYQTPRYLVIGTGKKITLECSQTMGHDKMYWYQQDPGMELHLIHYSYGVNSTEKGDLSSESTVSRIRTEHFPLTLESARPSHTSQYLCASRSGTSGPPVDNEQFFGPGTRLTVL.

The chain employs TRBV21-1 and TRBJ2-5; the D segment call TRBD2 is taken from the table without a DNA check. TRBV21-1 is assigned pseudogene status. This CDR3 is built from 17 residues. The CDR3 nucleotides read TGTGCCAGCAGCAAGGGACCGGGACTAGCGGGAGAAGAGACCCAGTACTTC. Protein: CASSKGPGLAGEETQYF.